This is a list of T cell receptor beta chains from one sample in a study of neurological immune-mediated disorders. Each CDR3 protein gets one entry after TCRdb re-called the 5' RACE reads with MiXCR. Here the sample spans 95,000 or so distinct CDR3 sequences, 3.5% being singletons. What was sequenced was PBMCs. The receptors derive from a woman aged 18 to 35 with multiple sclerosis. The CDR3 runs from the conserved cysteine through the conserved F or W. The order of the fields is J gene, clone size, V gene, D gene, CDR3 protein, CDR3 DNA. The D gene is left open where the match is weak. Clone size is not always given. Where it is, it says once, few, many or a class for expanded clones.

TRBJ2-7 | many | TRBV6-6 | - | CASSYASAYEQYF | TGTGCCAGCAGTTACGCCTCAGCCTACGAGCAGTACTTC
TRBJ2-3 | many | TRBV20-1 | TRBD2 | CSAPYPTSGRADTQYF | TGCAGTGCACCTTATCCGACTAGCGGGAGAGCAGATACGCAGTATTTT
TRBJ2-7 | many | TRBV5-5 | - | CASSSLQGYEQYF | TGTGCCAGCAGCTCCCTACAGGGTTACGAGCAGTACTTC
TRBJ1-2 | many | TRBV7-2 | TRBD1 | CASSLDRGTPGYTF | TGTGCCAGCAGCTTGGACAGGGGAACCCCCGGCTACACCTTC
TRBJ2-2 | many | TRBV20-1 | TRBD2 | CSVPDKRERVPGELFF | TGCAGTGTTCCGGACAAGCGGGAGAGGGTCCCCGGGGAGCTGTTTTTT
TRBJ2-3 | many | TRBV6-5 | - | CASSLRQGGDTQYF | TGTGCCAGCAGTTTGCGACAGGGAGGAGATACGCAGTATTTT
TRBJ1-3 | many | TRBV2 | TRBD1 | CASSGTVSGNTIYF | TGTGCCAGCAGCGGGACAGTCTCTGGAAACACCATATATTTT
TRBJ2-4 | many | TRBV11-2 | - | CASSLAQAKNIQYF | TGTGCCAGCAGCTTAGCGCAGGCCAAAAACATTCAGTACTTC
TRBJ2-2 | many | TRBV24-1 | - | CATSDWRQAVRGELFF | TGTGCCACCAGTGATTGGCGACAGGCGGTCCGCGGGGAGCTGTTTTTT
TRBJ2-1 | many | TRBV10-3 | TRBD1 | CAITSQGAAVYEQFF | TGTGCCATCACATCTCAGGGGGCCGCTGTGTATGAGCAGTTCTTC
TRBJ2-7 | many | TRBV7-6 | - | CASSSRTGYEQYF | TGTGCCAGCAGCTCTCGGACGGGTTACGAGCAGTACTTC
TRBJ2-3 | many | TRBV20-1 | TRBD2 | CSATGGGGSSDTQYF | TGCAGTGCTACTGGTGGCGGGGGGTCCTCAGATACGCAGTATTTT
TRBJ2-5 | many | TRBV20-1 | TRBD1 | CSARESTGAMETQYF | TGCAGTGCTAGGGAATCGACAGGGGCTATGGAGACCCAGTACTTC
TRBJ1-1 | - | TRBV5-1 | TRBD1 | CASSTGANTEAFF | TGCGCCAGCAGTACAGGGGCGAACACTGAAGCTTTCTTT
TRBJ1-1 | many | TRBV2 | TRBD1 | CASTTGQGGTEAFF | TGTGCCAGCACCACGGGACAGGGAGGTACTGAAGCTTTCTTT
TRBJ2-2 | many | TRBV20-1 | TRBD2 | CSAQLAGGTGELFF | TGCAGTGCTCAGTTAGCCGGGGGGACCGGGGAGCTGTTTTTT
TRBJ2-7 | many | TRBV20-1 | TRBD1 | CSATDGTGKYEQYF | TGCAGTGCTACAGACGGGACAGGGAAGTACGAGCAGTACTTC